This T cell receptor beta chain came from a study of T cells in tumors after PD-1 blockade (dated by TCRdb to between 2018 and 2021). About the study as a whole: Patients were excluded if they had prior checkpoint blockade, use of systemic immunosuppressants, or recent radiotherapy or other anti-cancer therapy within 4 weeks. Patients received pembrolizumab 200 mg every 3 weeks or cemiplimab 350 mg every 2 weeks. RECIST version 1.1 was the standard used to evaluate clinical response. Some patients also continued taking vismodegib 150 mg daily during anti-PD-1 treatment. To compare blood and tumor clonotypes, bulk TCR sequencing was performed on nine to eleven peripheral blood samples from four to six patients. On average, peripheral blood samples yielded approximately 35,000 unique clonotypes and around 110,000 TCR templates (range about 23,000-270,000). The study performed paired single-cell RNA and TCR sequencing on site-matched tumors from BCC or SCC patients before and after anti-PD-1 therapy. What the study reported, not specific to this receptor: Roughly 41% of tumor TCR clonotypes were detected in blood, and some novel exhausted tumor clones were observed in pre-treatment blood, which was taken as suggesting peripheral recruitment. The source of novel T cell clones was not identified and could include lymphoid organs or rare unexpanded clones within the tumor or its periphery.

The time point label for this specimen denotes: after anti-PD-1 therapy. Genomic DNA extracted from tumor biopsies or peripheral blood was used for bulk TCRbeta sequencing, with input ranging from about 616 ng to 6,500 ng. Every patient had histologically proven advanced or metastatic basal or squamous cell carcinoma and was a poor candidate for surgical resection. Of the 11 patients making up the basal cell carcinoma cohort, roughly eight underwent bulk tumor TCR sequencing. Comments on this clone: There is no known antigen for this receptor. No base qualities exist here, and no much larger clone lies one base off it.

From the cysteine through the phenylalanine, the CDR3 covers 16 amino acids. The kept DNA is CDR3 alone, 48 bases in frame from the first base. CDR1 LNHDA and CDR2 SQIVND are derived from the germline V gene (reference sequence). From V the trimming removes 5 bases and from J it removes 4 bases, while the gene matches leave 12 bases of the junction unaccounted for. The immunoSEQ platform was used for deep TCRbeta sequencing. The paper's processing steps were these. For further analysis, only productive rearrangements were exported from the immunoSEQ Analyzer. Bulk TCRbeta clonotypes were assigned T cell phenotypes by matching to single-cell RNA+TCR-seq clones sharing the same TCRbeta sequence. Clone enrichment in tumor was computed as tumor frequency divided by PBMC frequency from bulk TCR sequencing. GLIPH was used to group TCRs into specificity groups, clusters of distinct TCRs likely recognizing common antigens via shared CDR3 motifs. TCRdb took over this immuneACCESS table, retaining in-frame rearrangements with V and J assigned. Such tables are incomplete; in checked studies, under half of the missing clones stem from an unresolved V gene, and the remainder is unexplained. D and trimming were read from the DNA, whereas the V and J calls and clone size are those reported in that table. Present in this sample are roughly 15,000 clones, around 80% of which were seen just once. Under 25% of the sample comes from the top ten.

Recombination connected TRBV19 to TRBJ2-3; 7 bases in the junction line up with TRBD2. The receptor comes from a human donor with basal cell carcinoma. The material was PBMCs, obtained after anti-PD-1 treatment. The nucleotide sequence reads TGTGCCAGTAGTTTCCTTTGGGGGAGGGCCCCAGATACGCAGTATTTT. It is translated as CASSFLWGRAPDTQYF.